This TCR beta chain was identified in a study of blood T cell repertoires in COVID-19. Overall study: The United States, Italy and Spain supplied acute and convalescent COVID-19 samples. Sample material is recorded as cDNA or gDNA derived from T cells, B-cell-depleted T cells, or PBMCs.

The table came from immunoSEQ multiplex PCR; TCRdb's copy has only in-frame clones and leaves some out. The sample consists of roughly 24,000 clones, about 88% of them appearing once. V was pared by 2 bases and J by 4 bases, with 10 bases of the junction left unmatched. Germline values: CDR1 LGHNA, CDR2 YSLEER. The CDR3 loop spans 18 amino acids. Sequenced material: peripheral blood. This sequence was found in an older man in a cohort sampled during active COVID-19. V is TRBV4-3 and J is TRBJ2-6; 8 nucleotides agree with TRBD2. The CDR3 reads CASSQRGSGDSGANVLTF. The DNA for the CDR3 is TGCGCCAGCAGCCAAAGAGGTAGCGGGGATTCCGGGGCCAACGTCCTGACTTTC.